The next 15 T cell receptor beta chains were all read from a single sample in a study of T cell responses to AZD1222 COVID-19 vaccine. Some clones are missing from TCRdb's copy, which holds only in-frame ones; the method was immunoSEQ multiplex PCR. The sample shows about 160,000 clones, 70% to 90% of them seen only once. This sample comprised peripheral blood, obtained 28 days after the second AZD1222 dose. The receptors shown here come from an adult who received the AZD1222 COVID-19 vaccine.

This clone was detected only once. V and J are TRBV7-9 and TRBJ1-2, with TRBD1 matching over 7 bases. The CDR3 totals 17 residues. From germline, CDR1 is SEHNR and CDR2 FQNEAQ (reference sequence). The V and J ends lost 1 base and 4 bases, in that order; junction bases with no gene match: 12. This CDR3 reads CASSLGTGVVFGYGYTF. The CDR3 nucleotides are TGTGCCAGCAGCTTAGGTACAGGGGTTGTTTTTGGCTATGGCTACACCTTC.

The chain carries TRBV28 and TRBJ2-2; D gene ambiguous. Trimming took 1 base from V and 1 from J, leaving 4 bases between them. This CDR3 has 14 amino acids. Germline CDR1 is MDHEN and CDR2 is SYDVKM. The chain's CDR3 is CASSLSLNTGELFF. The CDR3 DNA reads as TGTGCCAGCAGTTTATCCCTGAACACCGGGGAGCTGTTTTTT.

This chain uses TRBV7-9 with TRBJ1-6; unclear D gene. Trimming took 5 bases from V and 10 from J, leaving 15 bases between them. Per the germline V gene, CDR1 is SEHNR and CDR2 is FQNEAQ (reference sequence). The CDR3 length is 14 residues. This CDR3 is CASSREREESPLHF. CDR3 sequence (DNA): TGTGCCAGCAGCCGGGAGAGGGAAGAGTCACCCCTCCACTTT. The entire variable domain, with the rest obtained from reference TRBV7-9 and TRBJ1-6, is as follows: DTGVSQNPRHKITKRGQNVTFRCDPISEHNRLYWYRQTLGQGPEFLTYFQNEAQLEKSRLLSDRFSAERPKGSFSTLEIQRTEQGDSAMYLCASSREREESPLHFGNGTRLTVT.

This chain connects TRBV14 to TRBJ1-1, with 7 positions matching TRBD1. Per germline, CDR1 SGHDN and CDR2 FVKESK. The CDR3 is made up of 14 amino acids. The V and J ends lost 1 base and 6 bases, in that order; junction bases with no gene match: 5. The CDR3 coding sequence is TGTGCCAGCAGCCAAGGAGGGGGCAGCGCTGAAGCTTTCTTT. Protein product: CASSQGGGSAEAFF.

This chain uses TRBV6-5 with TRBJ2-1; 8 bases line up with TRBD1. This CDR3 has 14 residues. CDR1 is MNHEY and CDR2 is SVGAGI in the germline V gene. Germline trimming cut 6 bases from V and 8 bases from J; bases unmatched to any gene: 9. The CDR3 nucleotides read TGTGCCAGCAGCCTGGACAGGGTTCTCGATGAGCAGTTCTTC. This codes for CASSLDRVLDEQFF.

This rearrangement joins TRBV4-2 to TRBJ1-5; D is uncertain. This CDR3 has 13 amino acids. Trimming took 0 bases from V and 7 from J, leaving 7 bases between them. Germline CDR1 is LGHNA and CDR2 is YNFKEQ. In nucleotides, the CDR3 is TGTGCCAGCAGCCAAGACCTGGAACAGCCCCAGCATTTT. This codes for CASSQDLEQPQHF.

V is TRBV30 and J is TRBJ1-5, with TRBD1 matching 7 bases. Trimming removed 2 bases from V and 2 bases from J; junction bases left unmatched: 18. The germline CDR1 and CDR2 sequences are GTSNPN and SVGIG (reference sequence). This CDR3 spans 19 amino acids. The CDR3 nucleotides read TGTGCCTGGAGTACAGGTTGGATAACAGGGGTGAGGGGCAATCAGCCCCAGCATTTT. Amino acid sequence: CAWSTGWITGVRGNQPQHF.

The V and J genes are TRBV6-5 and TRBJ2-5, with D tentatively TRBD1 (6 bases). The CDR3 is made up of 15 amino acids. Germline-derived CDR1 and CDR2 are MNHEY and SVGAGI. Trimming shortened V by 4 bases and J by 4 bases, and 16 bases separated the two germline ends. This CDR3 is CASSSPGEVRETQYF. The CDR3 bases are TGTGCCAGCAGTTCCCCAGGGGAAGTCAGAGAGACCCAGTACTTC.

V is TRBV5-1 and J is TRBJ2-7; weak D call: TRBD2 (5 bases). CDR1 and CDR2 (germline): SGHRS, YFSETQ. CDR3 size: 15 residues. Trimming left V 2 bases short and J 2 bases short, with 14 bases between. CDR3 DNA sequence: TGCGCCAGCAGCTTCGGAGGTAGTGGACCCTACGAGCAGTACTTC. Its translation is CASSFGGSGPYEQYF.

The rearrangement links TRBV7-2 to TRBJ2-5, with D possibly being TRBD2 (5 bases). CDR3 length: 13 residues. CDR1 is SGHTA, CDR2 FQGNSA, per germline. The V and J ends lost 5 bases and 9 bases respectively, with 16 bases between them. The CDR3 loop reads CASSGGRERSQYF. The CDR3 DNA reads TGTGCCAGCAGCGGCGGGCGAGAGAGGTCCCAGTACTTC.

The V call is TRBV5-1, the J call TRBJ1-1; maybe TRBD1 (5 bases). The germline V gene has CDR1 SGHRS and CDR2 YFSETQ. V dropped 0 bases and J dropped 0 bases, with 9 bases sitting between them. This CDR3 comprises 15 residues. DNA of the CDR3: TGCGCCAGCAGCTTGGCCCTGGGACTGAACACTGAAGCTTTCTTT. Translated: CASSLALGLNTEAFF.

V is TRBV6-6 and J is TRBJ1-2; D not resolved. There are 11 residues in the CDR3. The V end was cut by 5 bases, the J end by 6 bases, with 7 bases between. Germline V gene data show CDR1 as MNHNY and CDR2 as SVGAGI (reference sequence). The CDR3 DNA is TGTGCCAGCAGTGTCGGGGATGGCTACACCTTC. Translation: CASSVGDGYTF.

DNA for the CDR3: TGTGCCAGCACCCAGGGGGGATACACTGAAGCTTTCTTT. This gives the protein CASTQGGYTEAFF. The chain carries TRBV7-9 and TRBJ1-1; 7 nucleotides align to TRBD1. V dropped 7 bases and J dropped 3; count of bases not matched to a gene: 5. Germline V lookup: CDR1 SEHNR, CDR2 FQNEAQ (reference sequence). The CDR3 runs 13 residues.

J is TRBJ1-4 and V is TRBV19; D may be TRBD1 (6 bases). CDR3 length equals 14 residues. From germline, CDR1 is LNHDA and CDR2 SQIVND (reference sequence). V lost 5 bases, J lost 0 bases, and 7 bases lay in between. The CDR3 region is CASSSGATNEKLFF. The CDR3 DNA is TGTGCCAGTAGTTCAGGGGCAACTAATGAAAAACTGTTTTTT.

The chain links TRBV4-1 to TRBJ1-1, with D perhaps TRBD1 (5 bases). CDR1 MGHRA and CDR2 YSYEKL come from the germline V gene. The CDR3 is 17 amino acids. V was trimmed by 3 bases and J by 0 bases, leaving 17 bases between them. The DNA for the CDR3 is TGCGCCAGCAGCCAGGAGGGGCGTGCGGGGTTGAACACTGAAGCTTTCTTT. Encoded protein: CASSQEGRAGLNTEAFF.